This T cell receptor (beta chain) was recorded in a study of post-analysis software for immune sequencing data. Study overall: Relapsing-remitting, secondary progressive and progressive-relapsing forms made up the multiple sclerosis disease courses.

Notes on this clonotype: Its antigen is still unknown.

Findings and caveats of the study: The normalized Chao1 diversity of multiple sclerosis patients was significantly lower than that of controls. Samples from a shared batch, those prepared together, strongly co-clustered by F measure.

cDNA libraries of TCR beta carried unique molecular identifiers. cDNA molecules numbering about half a million came from about 1 to 10 million T cells. Via MiXCR, TCRdb re-called the PCR reads, giving one row per CDR3 protein. The sample lists about 820,000 distinct CDR3 sequences; about 57% were seen once. The source material was blood. This TCR came from a girl aged 5-17 years with multiple sclerosis.

CDR3: CASSGWGTNEKLFF. For the CDR3, the DNA is TGTGCCAGCAGCGGTTGGGGTACTAATGAAAAACTGTTTTTT. The chain uses TRBV7-9 and TRBJ1-4; no definite D call. The CDR3 has 14 residues. V was trimmed by 5 bases and J by 2 bases, leaving 9 bases between them. Germline lookup yields CDR1 SEHNR and CDR2 FQNEAQ (reference sequence).